This entry lists 10 T cell receptor beta chains sequenced from one sample in a study of CD8 T cells in ankylosing spondylitis. TCRdb passed the 5' RACE reads through MiXCR, listing each CDR3 protein once. In the table there are 200,000 or so distinct CDR3 sequences, roughly 13% of which are singletons. The sequenced sample was blood, either unsorted or a sorted T cell fraction (not recorded which). Source of these receptors: a female donor with ankylosing spondylitis or in good health (not recorded which).

In its sample, this clonotype was seen many times. V usage is TRBV4-3 and J usage is TRBJ1-1; weak D call: TRBD1 (6 bases). The germline V and J ends were trimmed by 1 base and 2 bases, with 14 bases remaining between them. The length of the CDR3 is 16 residues. Germline V gene sequence: CDR1 LGHNA, CDR2 YSLEER. The CDR3 region has the DNA TGCGCCAGCAGCCAAGCACCCAGGGGCGCCAACACTGAAGCTTTCTTT. Its protein product is CASSQAPRGANTEAFF.

The sample holds many counts of this clonotype. The chain employs TRBV7-6 and TRBJ2-3, with D unclear. Trimming removed 2 bases at V and 2 bases at J, with 5 bases between. The CDR3 runs to 13 residues. Germline V gene sequence: CDR1 SGHVS, CDR2 FNYEAQ. CDR3 coding DNA: TGTGCCAGCAGCTTATGGGACACAGATACGCAGTATTTT. Its translation: CASSLWDTDTQYF.

Only a few counts were recorded for this clonotype. This could be a read error, since a much larger clone is one nucleotide away. The gene calls are TRBV6-1 and TRBJ2-1; possible D gene TRBD2, 6 bases. Trimming took off 7 bases at V and 0 bases at J, with 13 bases between the two ends. The germline V gene encodes CDR1 MNHNS and CDR2 SASEGT. This CDR3 spans 15 amino acids. CDR3 bases: TGTGCCAGCAATCCTAGCGCTATCTCCTACAATGAGCAGTTCTTC. Translating gives CASNPSAISYNEQFF.

The sample holds many counts of this clonotype. This sequence joins TRBV4-2 and TRBJ2-1; D gene ambiguous. The V gene lost 0 bases and the J gene lost 2 bases, with 8 bases spanning the gap. The CDR3 totals 15 residues. Germline CDR1 LGHNA, CDR2 YNFKEQ. CDR3 nucleotide sequence: TGTGCCAGCAGCCAAGACGCCGAGACCTACAATGAGCAGTTCTTC. This translates into CASSQDAETYNEQFF.

This clonotype was detected many times. The V call is TRBV12-3 or TRBV12-4, the J call TRBJ2-5, with TRBD1 as a possible D gene (6 bases). Trimming left V 3 bases short and J 5 bases short, with 16 bases between. This CDR3 comprises 15 residues. CDR3 coding DNA: TGTGCCAGCAGTTTGGGAGACAGGTCAATGGAGACCCAGTACTTC. This codes for CASSLGDRSMETQYF.

A few counts support this clonotype. The rearrangement links TRBV7-9 to TRBJ2-1, with 11 bases fitting TRBD1. The CDR3 is made up of 15 amino acids. Per the germline V gene, CDR1 is SEHNR and CDR2 is FQNEAQ (reference sequence). V was clipped by 2 bases and J by 8 bases; unmatched bases: 5. The CDR3 DNA sequence: TGTGCCAGCAGCTTATCCGGGGACAGGGGGGATGAGCAGTTCTTC. It yields the protein CASSLSGDRGDEQFF.

This clonotype came up many times. The J gene is TRBJ2-1, the V gene TRBV24-1; the match to TRBD1 covers 8 bases. Germline V gene data show CDR1 as KGHDR and CDR2 as SFDVKD. Trimming cost V 4 bases and J 4 bases; bases outside gene matches: 8. The CDR3 covers 16 residues. CDR3 sequence: CATSDMTGESYNEQFF. The CDR3 DNA sequence: TGTGCCACCAGTGACATGACAGGGGAATCGTACAATGAGCAGTTCTTC.

In this sample, this clonotype turned up many times. The chain has TRBV5-1 and TRBJ1-1; TRBD1 matches at 7 bases. This CDR3 is 15 amino acids long. J gave up 1 base and V 4 bases, and 7 bases lay outside the gene matches. In germline, CDR1 is SGHRS, CDR2 YFSETQ. CDR3 region: CASSRPTGSNTEAFF. The CDR3 DNA sequence: TGCGCCAGCAGCCGTCCGACAGGGTCGAACACTGAAGCTTTCTTT.

This clonotype was observed at least ten times. The gene calls are TRBV29-1 and TRBJ2-5; D gene uncertain. Germline V gene sequence: CDR1 SQVTM, CDR2 ANQGSEA. CDR3 length: 14 amino acids. Deletions cut 0 bases from V and 4 bases from J, with 12 bases between. DNA for the CDR3: TGCAGCGTTGAAGAAGCGATAGTACGAGAGACCCAGTACTTC. Translation: CSVEEAIVRETQYF.

This clonotype showed up many times. The chain is built from TRBV4-2 and TRBJ2-5, with 10 bases lining up with TRBD2. The V gene end was trimmed by 1 base and the J gene end by 2 bases; junction bases not matched to a gene: 7. CDR1 is LGHNA, CDR2 YNFKEQ, per germline. The CDR3 is 17 residues long. CDR3 sequence reads: CASSQAGLAGVQETQYF. The DNA for the CDR3 is TGTGCCAGCAGCCAAGCGGGTCTAGCGGGAGTTCAAGAGACCCAGTACTTC.